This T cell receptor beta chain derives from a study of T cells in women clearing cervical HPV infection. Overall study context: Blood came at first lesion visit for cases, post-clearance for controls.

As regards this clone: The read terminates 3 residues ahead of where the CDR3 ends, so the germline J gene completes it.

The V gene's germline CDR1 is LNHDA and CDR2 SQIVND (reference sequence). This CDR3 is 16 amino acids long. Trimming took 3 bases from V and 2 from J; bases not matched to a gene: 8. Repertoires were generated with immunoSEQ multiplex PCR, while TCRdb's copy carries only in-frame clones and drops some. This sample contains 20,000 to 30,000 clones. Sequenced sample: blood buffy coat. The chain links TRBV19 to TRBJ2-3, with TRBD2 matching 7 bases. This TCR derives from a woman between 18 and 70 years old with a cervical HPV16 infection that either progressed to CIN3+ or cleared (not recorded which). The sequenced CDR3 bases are TGTGCCAGTAGTATCCTTCCTAGCGGAGCCACAGATACG. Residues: CASSILPSGATDT. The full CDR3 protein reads CASSILPSGATDTQYF.